This T cell receptor (beta chain) emerged from a study of T cells in localized non-small cell lung cancer. Study-wide findings and caveats: Longer overall survival accompanied higher blood T cell density. Uninvolved adjacent lung had the highest recorded T cell clonality, with tumor below it. Of the top 100 tumor clones, median 57 were in adjacent lung, approximately 29 among its top 100. The study sequenced only one region of the tumor. As a result, intratumor heterogeneity could not be excluded and remains possible.

Concerning this clone itself: The antigen remains undetermined.

The CDR3 totals 14 residues. Trimming removed 2 bases from V and 8 bases from J, with 14 bases in between. Germline CDR1 and CDR2: SGHRS and YFSETQ. Generated by immunoSEQ multiplex PCR, the TCRdb table keeps only in-frame clones and is missing some. The sample lists 40,000 to 50,000 clones; 88% were seen once. V and J are TRBV5-1 and TRBJ2-1, with a tentative D call TRBD2 (5 bases). The clonotype was recovered from an older female donor with stage I squamous cell lung carcinoma. Sequencing was performed on peripheral blood, taken before any cancer treatment. The CDR3 coding sequence is TGCGCCAGCAGCTTTGGATATCTCGGGGATGAGCAGTTCTTC. It is translated as CASSFGYLGDEQFF.